Included here is one T cell receptor (beta chain) sequence, with context. Its target is not known. Healthy bone marrow donors formed the donor group. The data were obtained in a study of cytomegalovirus exposure and HLA in healthy donors. PCR amplification relied on 60 Vbeta primers (plus 13 Jbeta primers). Repertoires were generated with immunoSEQ multiplex PCR, while TCRdb's copy carries only in-frame clones and drops some. The sample contains about 79,000 clones, about two thirds of which appear only once. CDR1 and CDR2 (germline): SGHRS, YFSETQ. This CDR3 comprises 14 residues. V lost 7 bases and J 0 bases, leaving 11 bases between the germline ends. Study-wide points: What a later analysis reportedly showed was that an Asian-associated ancestry cluster had fewer N-insertions than the approximately 670-donor mean. As was reported, the HLA-A and HLA-B alleles of most subjects were accurately predicted from TCR beta sequences.

Specimen: PBMCs. The gene calls are TRBV5-1 and TRBJ2-1; D uncertain. The receptor comes from a man in his sixties in good health and CMV-seronegative. CDR3: CASYSGSSYNEQFF. In DNA, the CDR3 is TGCGCCAGCTACTCCGGTTCCTCCTACAATGAGCAGTTCTTC.